The 32 T cell receptor beta chains below come from one sample, sequenced in a study of cytotoxic CD8 clonotypes in ibrutinib-treated CLL. This table comes from immunoSEQ multiplex PCR, and its TCRdb copy is limited to in-frame clones, with some not included. This repertoire shows fewer than 50,000 clones, about 72% found once; its top ten account for less than 15%. Source: PBMCs, taken after 12 months of ibrutinib treatment. The source is a human donor with chronic lymphocytic leukemia.

This clone is labeled medium-sized. The V call is TRBV6-6, the J call TRBJ2-5; 11 nucleotides align to TRBD1. V was pared by 7 bases and J by 5 bases, with 6 bases of the junction left unmatched. This CDR3 is 14 amino acids long. Germline CDR1 reads MNHNY; CDR2 reads SVGAGI (reference sequence). The CDR3 loop reads CASNRDRGGETQYF. CDR3 DNA sequence: TGTGCCAGCAATCGGGACAGGGGGGGTGAGACCCAGTACTTC.

The chain couples TRBV2 to TRBJ2-1; 9 nucleotides align to TRBD1. The germline CDR1 and CDR2 sequences are SNHLY and FYNNEI. Losses at the gene ends were 3 bases for V and 14 bases for J; bases not matched to a gene: 2. This CDR3 is built from 11 residues. Here the CDR3 DNA reads TGTGCCAGCAGTGATGACAGGGGGAAGTTCTTC. Translated, it gives CASSDDRGKFF. Variable domain in full (rest from reference TRBV2 and TRBJ2-1): EPEVTQTPSHQVTQMGQEVILRCVPISNHLYFYWYRQILGQKVEFLVSFYNNEISEKSEIFDDQFSVERPDGSNFTLKIRSTKLEDSAMYFCASSDDRGKFFGPGTRLTVL.

The CDR3 DNA is TGTGCCATCAGTGAGAGTGTGGATACGCAGTATTTT. This codes for CAISESVDTQYF. This chain uses TRBV10-3 with TRBJ2-3, with D unclear. In germline, CDR1 is ENHRY, CDR2 SYGVKD. The CDR3 extends over 12 amino acids. V was trimmed by 2 bases and J by 6 bases, leaving 6 bases between them.

This clone has only a few counts. The chain links TRBV6-5 to TRBJ2-7, with D unclear. Trimming cost V 2 bases and J 7 bases, with 12 bases left between them. Germline values: CDR1 MNHEY, CDR2 SVGAGI. The CDR3 is 13 amino acids. CDR3 coding DNA: TGTGCCAGCAGTTACGGTTCCAAAGGAGAGCAGTACTTC. It encodes CASSYGSKGEQYF.

The chain carries TRBV2 and TRBJ2-3; D remains ambiguous. CDR3 size: 14 residues. The V end was cut by 6 bases, the J end by 2 bases, with 12 bases between. Germline V CDR1 and CDR2: SNHLY, FYNNEI. In DNA, the CDR3 is TGTGCCAGCAGGGGCACGGCCAACACAGATACGCAGTATTTT. This translates into CASRGTANTDTQYF.

CDR3 protein: CASSLAPQFTGELFF. In DNA form, the CDR3 reads TGTGCCAGCAGCTTAGCTCCTCAGTTTACCGGGGAGCTGTTTTTT. The chain links TRBV7-6 to TRBJ2-2; D call uncertain. CDR1 SGHVS and CDR2 FNYEAQ come from the germline V gene. The CDR3 runs to 15 residues. Trimming removed 0 bases at V and 5 bases at J, with 10 bases between.

The V gene is TRBV11-3, the J gene TRBJ1-2, with D hard to call. V shed 2 bases and J shed 6 bases, with 19 bases lying between them. The CDR3 consists of 16 residues. In germline, CDR1 is SGHNT, CDR2 YENEEA. In nucleotides, the CDR3 is TGTGCCAGCAGCTTACTAGCAGGTCCGTACTCAGATGGCTACACCTTC. Translated: CASSLLAGPYSDGYTF.

J is TRBJ2-5 and V is TRBV7-2; D is perhaps TRBD2 (6 bases). The CDR3 spans 14 residues. Between the trimmed V and J ends, which lost 3 bases and 4 bases, there was a span of 12 bases. Per germline, CDR1 SGHTA and CDR2 FQGNSA. The CDR3 reads CASSLDGGRETQYF. The CDR3 DNA sequence: TGTGCCAGCAGCTTGGACGGGGGAAGAGAGACCCAGTACTTC.

The CDR3: CAISDRGGLDEQYF. CDR3 nucleotides: TGTGCCATCAGTGATAGAGGGGGGCTGGACGAGCAGTACTTC. V usage is TRBV10-3 and J usage is TRBJ2-7; possibly TRBD1 or TRBD2 for D (6 bases each). V lost 3 bases, J lost 5 bases, and 14 bases lay in between. This CDR3 has 14 residues. CDR1 and CDR2 (germline): ENHRY, SYGVKD.

This clone was recorded only once. The chain links TRBV6-5 to TRBJ1-3, with 9 nucleotides matching TRBD1. CDR3 size: 14 residues. Germline assignment: CDR1 MNHEY and CDR2 SVGAGI. V gave up 6 bases and J gave up 4 bases; unmatched junction bases: 4. CDR3 sequence reads: CASRRQGGGNTIYF. CDR3 nucleotides: TGTGCCAGCAGAAGACAGGGGGGCGGAAACACCATATATTTT.

This sequence joins TRBV7-3 and TRBJ2-5; TRBD1 matches at 11 bases. The ends lost 5 bases at V and 4 bases at J; junction bases unmatched: 6. Germline CDR1 and CDR2: SGHTA and FQGTGA. The CDR3 runs to 15 residues. In DNA form, the CDR3 reads TGTGCCAGCAGCCCATGGGGACAGGGGGGAGAGACCCAGTACTTC. It is translated as CASSPWGQGGETQYF.

The chain recombines TRBV6-6 with TRBJ2-3; D gene uncertain. Germline lookup yields CDR1 MNHNY and CDR2 SVGAGI (reference sequence). The CDR3 runs to 13 residues. The V end lost 7 bases, the J end lost 0 bases, and 8 bases lay between the germline ends. The CDR3 DNA sequence: TGTGCCAGCACGAAGGGTAGCACAGATACGCAGTATTTT. This translates into CASTKGSTDTQYF.

The rearrangement uses TRBV4-3 and TRBJ2-2; 7 bases fit TRBD2. This CDR3 region has 16 residues. V gave up 0 bases and J gave up 6 bases; unmatched junction bases: 7. Looked up from germline, CDR1 is LGHNA and CDR2 is YSLEER. This chain's CDR3 is CASSQDPTGGAGELFF. In DNA form, the CDR3 reads TGCGCCAGCAGCCAAGATCCGACGGGAGGCGCCGGGGAGCTGTTTTTT.

The chain carries TRBV7-2 and TRBJ2-3, with 7 bases lining up with TRBD2. With 3 bases clipped from V and 5 bases from J, the junction kept 8 bases outside the gene matches. From germline, CDR1 is SGHTA and CDR2 FQGNSA. CDR3 length equals 15 residues. This CDR3 reads CASSFGVAGGDTQYF. The CDR3 nucleotides read TGTGCCAGCAGCTTCGGGGTAGCGGGCGGAGATACGCAGTATTTT.

The CDR3 sequence is CASTDDYGYTF. As DNA, the CDR3 is TGTGCCAGCACTGACGACTATGGCTACACCTTC. The chain combines TRBV25-1 with TRBJ1-2; no definite D call. There are 11 residues in the CDR3. V lost 7 bases, J lost 3 bases, and 6 bases lay in between. Per the germline V gene, CDR1 is MGHDK and CDR2 is SYGVNS.

V and J are TRBV29-1 and TRBJ1-2; D not certain. The germline V gene has CDR1 SQVTM and CDR2 ANQGSEA. The length of the CDR3 is 15 residues. V was trimmed by 3 bases and J by 7 bases, leaving 21 bases between them. CDR3 in DNA: TGCAGCGTTGATCGATCCGGGAATGGGGTGGTTGGCTACACCTTC. Residues: CSVDRSGNGVVGYTF. Supplemented by reference TRBV29-1 and TRBJ1-2, the full variable domain reads SAVISQKPSRDICQRGTSLTIQCQVDSQVTMMFWYRQQPGQSLTLIATANQGSEATYESGFVIDKFPISRPNLTFSTLTVSNMSPEDSSIYLCSVDRSGNGVVGYTFGSGTRLTVV.

The gene calls are TRBV5-1 and TRBJ2-3, with 9 bases that match TRBD2. Germline V gene sequence: CDR1 SGHRS, CDR2 YFSETQ. V lost 4 bases to trimming and J lost 5 bases; unmatched junction nucleotides: 11. CDR3 length: 16 amino acids. The CDR3 here is CASSQLPSGTQDTQYF. The CDR3 nucleotides read TGCGCCAGCAGCCAGCTACCTAGCGGGACTCAAGATACGCAGTATTTT.

V and J are TRBV7-9 and TRBJ2-1; 10 bases match TRBD2. Germline V gene sequence: CDR1 SEHNR, CDR2 FQNEAQ (reference sequence). There are 16 residues in the CDR3. V lost 1 base, J lost 7 bases, and 7 bases stayed unmatched. This chain's CDR3 is CASSLVASGSWNEQFF. The DNA for the CDR3 is TGTGCCAGCAGCTTAGTGGCTAGCGGGAGTTGGAATGAGCAGTTCTTC.

The CDR3 protein is CASSYSSAGNEQFF. The CDR3, as DNA: TGTGCCAGCAGTTACTCGTCCGCAGGCAATGAGCAGTTCTTC. The V call is TRBV6-5, the J call TRBJ2-1; D gene unclear. Deletions cut 0 bases from V and 6 bases from J, with 9 bases between. Germline lookup yields CDR1 MNHEY and CDR2 SVGAGI. This CDR3 has 14 amino acids.

The rearrangement joins TRBV7-6 to TRBJ2-7; tentatively, D is TRBD2 (6 bases). The CDR3 is 17 residues long. V lost 0 bases, J lost 3 bases, and 18 bases lay in between. CDR1 and CDR2 from the germline V gene are SGHVS and FNYEAQ. The DNA of the CDR3 is TGTGCCAGCAGCTTAGCGGGTTCACGGGGGTCCGTCTACGAGCAGTACTTC. Translation gives CASSLAGSRGSVYEQYF.

This clone was seen only a few times. This chain joins TRBV11-1 and TRBJ1-2; unclear D gene. The CDR3 is 13 amino acids. The germline CDR1 and CDR2 sequences are SGHAT and FQDESV (reference sequence). V dropped 5 bases and J dropped 3 bases, with 10 bases sitting between them. The CDR3 region is CASSLNGHYGYTF. The CDR3 region has the DNA TGTGCCAGCAGCCTGAACGGACACTATGGCTACACCTTC.

The V and J genes are TRBV19 and TRBJ1-1, with 9 bases fitting TRBD1. CDR1 LNHDA and CDR2 SQIVND come from the germline V gene (reference sequence). V shed 3 bases, J shed 5 bases, and the junction held 16 bases outside the gene matches. CDR3 length: 18 residues. The CDR3 sequence is CASSIGTGTGRLVTEAFF. The DNA for the CDR3 is TGTGCCAGTAGTATCGGCACCGGGACAGGGAGATTAGTAACTGAAGCTTTCTTT.

This clone came up once. V and J are TRBV27 and TRBJ2-5; a weak D match, TRBD2 (6 bases). Trimming shortened V by 3 bases and J by 5 bases, and 13 bases separated the two germline ends. Germline values: CDR1 MNHEY, CDR2 SMNVEV (reference sequence). CDR3 size: 14 residues. CDR3 DNA sequence: TGTGCCAGCAGTTTTGGTTGGAGGGGCGAGACCCAGTACTTC. This gives the protein CASSFGWRGETQYF.

The chain links TRBV6-1 to TRBJ1-3, with 7 positions matching TRBD1. Per germline, CDR1 MNHNS and CDR2 SASEGT. This CDR3 region has 15 residues. The V and J ends lost 7 bases and 3 bases, in that order; junction bases with no gene match: 9. CDR3 sequence: CASNPDRFIGNTIYF. As DNA, the CDR3 is TGTGCCAGCAATCCGGACAGGTTCATTGGAAACACCATATATTTT.

The chain is built from TRBV14 and TRBJ2-7; 7 nucleotides match TRBD2. The germline V gene has CDR1 SGHDN and CDR2 FVKESK. The J segment lost 7 bases and the V segment lost 3 bases, leaving 9 bases of the junction unmatched. This CDR3 has 14 amino acids. CDR3 amino acids: CASSHPTLAAEQYF. CDR3 in DNA: TGTGCCAGCAGCCACCCAACGCTAGCGGCGGAGCAGTACTTC.

Of note for this clone: Different DNA sequences within this sample yield the same CDR3. The gene calls are TRBV29-1 and TRBJ2-5; 8 nucleotides line up with TRBD2. V was pared by 4 bases and J by 5 bases, with 6 bases of the junction left unmatched. The CDR3 is made up of 13 amino acids. Germline V gene sequence: CDR1 SQVTM, CDR2 ANQGSEA. The CDR3 spells CSVVERGRETQYF. CDR3 DNA: TGCAGCGTTGTCGAGCGGGGGAGGGAGACCCAGTACTTC. The whole variable domain, filled in from reference TRBV29-1 and TRBJ2-5, reads SAVISQKPSRDICQRGTSLTIQCQVDSQVTMMFWYRQQPGQSLTLIATANQGSEATYESGFVIDKFPISRPNLTFSTLTVSNMSPEDSSIYLCSVVERGRETQYFGPGTRLLVL.

The chain combines TRBV6-5 with TRBJ1-4; maybe TRBD1 (6 bases). Between the trimmed V and J ends, which lost 2 bases and 4 bases, there was a span of 14 bases. Germline V CDR1 and CDR2: MNHEY, SVGAGI. CDR3 length: 16 residues. CDR3 protein: CASSYRGSGDNEKLFF. CDR3 nucleotide sequence: TGTGCCAGCAGTTACCGGGGTTCAGGGGATAATGAAAAACTGTTTTTT.

In its sample, this clone was seen a few times. This chain joins TRBV7-3 and TRBJ2-2; 7 positions agree with TRBD1. This CDR3 region has 16 residues. J gave up 1 base and V 4 bases, and 6 bases lay outside the gene matches. Germline-derived CDR1 and CDR2 are SGHTA and FQGTGA. The CDR3 DNA sequence: TGTGCCAGCAGCTCACTGAGGGGGCGGAACACCGGGGAGCTGTTTTTT. Protein: CASSSLRGRNTGELFF.

The chain is built from TRBV19 and TRBJ1-5, with unresolved D. The V and J ends lost 5 bases and 3 bases respectively, with 5 bases between them. The CDR3 loop spans 12 amino acids. Germline V lookup: CDR1 LNHDA, CDR2 SQIVND (reference sequence). CDR3 amino acids: CASSFLNQPQHF. CDR3 sequence (DNA): TGTGCCAGTAGTTTTCTCAATCAGCCCCAGCATTTT.

This clone has a handful of counts. The chain couples TRBV30 to TRBJ2-7; D is perhaps TRBD1 or TRBD2 (6 bases each). The CDR3 runs to 12 residues. Germline lookup yields CDR1 GTSNPN and CDR2 SVGIG (reference sequence). Trimming stripped 5 bases from V and 2 bases from J, with 10 bases between. The DNA for the CDR3 is TGTGCCTGGGGGCGGGACACCTACGAGCAGTACTTC. This encodes CAWGRDTYEQYF.

The chain carries TRBV27 and TRBJ1-5; D not certain. The CDR3 contains 18 residues. The germline gives CDR1 MNHEY, CDR2 SMNVEV (reference sequence). Trimming pared 2 bases from V and 0 bases from J, leaving 17 bases between. The CDR3 coding sequence is TGTGCCAGCAGTTTAGAGGGCGCGGGGATTAATAGCAATCAGCCCCAGCATTTT. Protein product: CASSLEGAGINSNQPQHF.

This chain connects TRBV28 to TRBJ2-3; TRBD2 might be the D (6 bases). This CDR3 is built from 16 residues. From germline, CDR1 is MDHEN and CDR2 SYDVKM. The V and J ends lost 5 bases and 5 bases respectively, with 20 bases between them. The CDR3 DNA is TGTGCCAGCAGTCCCCGCCAAGGGAGGCCCGGAGATACGCAGTATTTT. This translates into CASSPRQGRPGDTQYF.